Listed here are 27 T cell receptor beta chains from one sample, sequenced in a study of post-analysis software for immune sequencing data (dated by TCRdb to the mid-2010s). Overall results and qualifications from the work: Significantly higher frequencies in patients than in controls were found for a few TRBV segments, including TRBV5-6, TRBV5-1 and TRBV20-1.

Antigens for these TCRs are unknown. The library was made by PCR. TCRdb shows the sequencer as Illumina HiSeq 2500. To reduce PCR and sequencing biases, unique molecular identifiers were built into the TCR beta cDNA libraries. Using fastp trimming at Q25 and MiXCR clonotype assembly, TCRdb reanalyzed the public sequencing data and kept in-frame beta chains. All rows with the same CDR3 protein become a single entry with the most common DNA and genes. Counted in this sample were around 700,000 distinct CDR3 sequences; roughly three fifths of them appeared once. The ten most abundant clones make up around 10% of the sample. The sequenced sample consisted of blood. These receptor sequences come from a girl aged 2-10 years with multiple sclerosis.

V gene TRBV27 combines with J gene TRBJ2-5; D unresolved. The last part of the DNA fits TRBJ2-7 better; the J call may be wrong. Looked up from germline, CDR1 is MNHEY and CDR2 is SMNVEV (reference sequence). This CDR3 has 13 amino acids. CDR3 protein: CASSYVQRGEQYF. CDR3 sequence (DNA): TGTGCCAGCAGTTACGTACAGAGAGGCGAGCAGTACTTC.

The chain is built from TRBV20-1 and TRBJ1-2, with TRBD1 as a possible D gene (6 bases). The V gene's germline CDR1 is DFQATT and CDR2 SNEGSKA (reference sequence). V was pared by 1 base and J by 4 bases, with 13 bases between. CDR3 length: 14 amino acids. The CDR3: CSARVTRGFYGYTF. For the CDR3, the DNA is TGCAGTGCTAGAGTTACCAGGGGTTTCTATGGCTACACCTTC.

CDR3 sequence reads: CASSLVGIGANVLTF. In DNA form, the CDR3 reads TGTGCCAGCAGCCTAGTGGGCATAGGGGCCAACGTCCTGACTTTC. This chain joins TRBV5-5 and TRBJ2-6; unclear D gene. CDR3 length equals 15 residues. The germline V gene has CDR1 SGHKS and CDR2 YYEKEE (reference sequence). V gave up 4 bases and J gave up 4 bases, with 12 bases separating them.

The chain couples TRBV29-1 to TRBJ2-7, with TRBD1 identical over 8 bases. Germline V CDR1 and CDR2: SQVTM, ANQGSEA. J lost 1 base, V lost 5 bases, and 7 bases had no gene match. The CDR3 totals 14 residues. Written as DNA, the CDR3 is TGCAGCGTTCGGACAGGGACTTTATCCTACGAGCAGTACTTC. Protein sequence: CSVRTGTLSYEQYF.

For the CDR3, the DNA is TGTGCCAGCGAGGCGATGGAGACCCAGTACTTC. It encodes CASEAMETQYF. The chain employs TRBV6-2 or TRBV6-3 and TRBJ2-7; no clear D gene. The J call could be wrong; TRBJ2-5 is a better fit for the DNA end. The germline gives CDR1 MNHEY, CDR2 SVGEGT. CDR3 length: 11 amino acids.

DNA for the CDR3: TGTGCCAGCAGCCAATTCACAGATACGCAGTATTTT. Translated, it gives CASSQFTDTQYF. The rearrangement joins TRBV7-2 to TRBJ2-3; unclear D gene. There are 12 residues in the CDR3. Germline CDR1 reads SGHTA; CDR2 reads FQGNSA. Trimming cost V 5 bases and J 2 bases, with 5 bases left between them.

This clonotype turned up a few times. The J gene is TRBJ2-1, the V gene TRBV7-8; D possibly corresponds to TRBD1 (6 bases). The CDR3 spans 17 residues. The V and J ends lost 1 base and 1 base respectively, with 14 bases between them. Germline CDR1 reads SGHVS; CDR2 reads FQNEAQ. The CDR3 DNA reads as TGTGCCAGCAGCTTAGAAGGACAGTGGGATTCCTACAATGAGCAGTTCTTC. Its protein product is CASSLEGQWDSYNEQFF.

This clonotype was seen only a few times. CDR3: CASRRPGTGPEQYF. The CDR3 DNA is TGTGCCAGCAGACGTCCCGGGACAGGACCCGAGCAGTACTTC. This chain links TRBV12-3 or TRBV12-4 with TRBJ2-7; 8 bases line up with TRBD1. The CDR3 spans 14 residues. Losses at the gene ends were 6 bases for V and 6 bases for J; bases not matched to a gene: 10.

Notes on this clonotype: The junction does not match germline at one end; this may be a read error. The chain has TRBV29-1 and TRBJ2-5; no reliable D call. CDR1 is SQVTM, CDR2 ANQGSEA, per germline. The CDR3 covers 11 residues. The CDR3 region is CSVAGKETRYF. In DNA, the CDR3 is TGCAGCGTTGCAGGCAAAGAGACCCGGTACTTC.

This clonotype showed up just once. This chain joins TRBV3-1 and TRBJ2-1; 7 positions agree with TRBD2. TRBJ2-7 explains the end of the DNA better; the J call may be wrong. CDR1 is LGHDT, CDR2 YNNKEL, per germline (reference sequence). The CDR3 length is 16 residues. The CDR3 DNA reads TGTGCCAGCAGCCAAGGACCAGCGGGGTCCTACAATGAGCAGTACTTC. Translating gives CASSQGPAGSYNEQYF.

V gene TRBV20-1 combines with J gene TRBJ2-5; the match to TRBD1 covers 7 bases. V lost 3 bases and J lost 3; bases outside the gene matches: 1. The CDR3 runs 12 residues. The germline V gene encodes CDR1 DFQATT and CDR2 SNEGSKA (reference sequence). Here the CDR3 DNA reads TGCAGTGCTAGGACAGGGAAAGAGACCCAGTACTTC. Protein sequence: CSARTGKETQYF.

The chain recombines TRBV20-1 with TRBJ2-3; 10 bases are shared with TRBD2. The trim removed 3 bases at V and 2 bases at J, leaving 11 bases unmatched. The CDR3 runs 17 residues. Germline V gene sequence: CDR1 DFQATT, CDR2 SNEGSKA (reference sequence). CDR3 nucleotides: TGCAGTGCTAGCCCCCCAAGGCTAGCGGGAGACACAGATACGCAGTATTTT. This codes for CSASPPRLAGDTDTQYF.

The chain combines TRBV29-1 with TRBJ1-4, with D possibly being TRBD1 (6 bases). Per the germline V gene, CDR1 is SQVTM and CDR2 is ANQGSEA. This CDR3 has 13 residues. With 5 bases removed from V and 7 bases from J, the gap between germline ends came to 14 bases. This CDR3 is CSVFRGVGEKLFF. As DNA, the CDR3 is TGCAGCGTTTTCAGGGGAGTCGGTGAAAAACTGTTTTTT.

The chain recombines TRBV20-1 with TRBJ1-1, with no clear D. With 1 base removed from V and 4 bases from J, the gap between germline ends came to 10 bases. This CDR3 contains 13 residues. Germline CDR1 and CDR2: DFQATT and SNEGSKA (reference sequence). This chain's CDR3 is CSARARGGTEAFF. The CDR3 DNA is TGCAGTGCTAGAGCCCGGGGTGGCACTGAAGCTTTCTTT.

This chain links TRBV9 with TRBJ2-4, with 8 bases identical to TRBD2. The end of the DNA fits TRBJ2-7 better, so the J call may be wrong. The CDR3 loop spans 14 amino acids. Looked up from germline, CDR1 is SGDLS and CDR2 is YYNGEE. Here the CDR3 DNA reads TGTGCCAGCAAGACGGGAGGGCCTAAGGACGAGCAGTACTTC. Translation: CASKTGGPKDEQYF.

The V gene is TRBV6-5, the J gene TRBJ1-1, with a weak D call TRBD1 (6 bases). The CDR3 loop spans 14 amino acids. Deletions cut 5 bases from V and 5 bases from J, with 15 bases between. CDR1 and CDR2 (germline): MNHEY, SVGAGI. CDR3 DNA sequence: TGTGCCAGCAGTGGTCAACAGGGATTGACTGAAGCTTTCTTT. Translated, it gives CASSGQQGLTEAFF.

The DNA of the CDR3 is TGCGCCAGCAGCCAAGGACAGTTTGGCGAGACCCAGTACTTC. It codes for CASSQGQFGETQYF. The rearrangement links TRBV5-1 to TRBJ2-5, with D possibly matching TRBD1 (6 bases). The CDR3 sequence is 14 residues long. Trimming took 4 bases from V and 5 from J, leaving 15 bases between them. Germline V gene lookup returns CDR1 SGHRS and CDR2 YFSETQ.

The chain is built from TRBV13 and TRBJ2-7; 8 positions agree with TRBD2. CDR3 length: 14 amino acids. Per the germline V gene, CDR1 is PRHDT and CDR2 is FYEKMQ (reference sequence). J lost 6 bases, V lost 5 bases, and 9 bases had no gene match. CDR3 nucleotides: TGTGCCAGCAGCCTGGGCGGGAGGTCGCCCGAGCAGTACTTC. Its protein product is CASSLGGRSPEQYF.

The chain couples TRBV2 to TRBJ2-3; D may be TRBD1 or TRBD2 (7 bases each). The CDR3 is 14 amino acids. The germline CDR1 and CDR2 sequences are SNHLY and FYNNEI. V was shortened by 7 bases and J by 2 bases, with 13 bases between the two germline ends. CDR3 in DNA: TGTGCCAGCAAGCGGGACAGATCCACAGATACGCAGTATTTT. This codes for CASKRDRSTDTQYF.

This clonotype was counted a few times. The J gene is TRBJ2-5, the V gene TRBV2; 8 nucleotides match TRBD1. With V trimmed by 9 bases and J by 3 bases, 3 bases remained unmatched. Germline loops: CDR1 SNHLY, CDR2 FYNNEI. This CDR3 is 12 amino acids long. The CDR3 DNA follows: TGTGCCAGTCGGACAGGGAAAGAGACCCAGTACTTC. It translates to CASRTGKETQYF.

This clonotype was seen a few times. The rearrangement joins TRBV10-3 to TRBJ2-5; D unclear. The better agreement between TRBJ2-7 and the DNA end casts doubt on the J call. This CDR3 region has 13 residues. Germline V gives CDR1 ENHRY, CDR2 SYGVKD. CDR3 in DNA: TGTGCCATCAGTGGGTCGGCCGGATACGAGCAGTACTTC. This sequence encodes CAISGSAGYEQYF.

The chain carries TRBV29-1 and TRBJ1-2; 11 nucleotides agree with TRBD1. Germline lookup yields CDR1 SQVTM and CDR2 ANQGSEA. Trimming cost V 4 bases and J 8 bases; bases outside gene matches: 15. The CDR3 runs to 16 residues. The CDR3 DNA reads TGCAGCGTTGCGGGGGGACAGGGGGTAGGTGTTCGCGGCTACACCTTC. Translation gives CSVAGGQGVGVRGYTF.

This clonotype was found once. The chain has TRBV12-3 or TRBV12-4 and TRBJ1-2, with 9 bases aligning to TRBD1. The CDR3 extends over 17 amino acids. The V and J ends lost 6 bases and 7 bases, in that order; junction bases with no gene match: 18. The CDR3 reads CASRFRGSGQGLAGYTF. As DNA, the CDR3 is TGTGCCAGCAGATTTAGGGGCTCGGGACAGGGTTTGGCTGGCTACACCTTC.

The J gene is TRBJ1-5, the V gene TRBV20-1, with no clear D. V was pared by 1 base and J by 0 bases, with 7 bases between. Per germline, CDR1 DFQATT and CDR2 SNEGSKA (reference sequence). The CDR3 sequence is 14 residues long. CDR3 loop: CSARAADSNQPQHF. The CDR3 nucleotides are TGCAGTGCTAGAGCGGCGGATAGCAATCAGCCCCAGCATTTT.

V usage is TRBV7-9 and J usage is TRBJ2-1; 8 positions match TRBD2. The V gene end was trimmed by 5 bases and the J gene end by 5 bases; junction bases not matched to a gene: 20. The CDR3 covers 19 residues. Looked up from germline, CDR1 is SEHNR and CDR2 is FQNEAQ (reference sequence). This CDR3 is CASSRRVSVGLAENNEQFF. Here the CDR3 DNA reads TGTGCCAGCAGCCGAAGGGTTAGTGTAGGACTAGCTGAGAACAATGAGCAGTTCTTC.

The chain employs TRBV7-3 and TRBJ2-1; D might be TRBD2 (7 bases). The CDR3 contains 18 residues. CDR1 SGHTA and CDR2 FQGTGA come from the germline V gene. Trimming pared 2 bases from V and 2 bases from J, leaving 19 bases between. CDR3 bases: TGTGCCAGCAGCTTATTCCCTGGGGGGGCTTTGCCCTACAATGAGCAGTTCTTC. It yields the protein CASSLFPGGALPYNEQFF.

The chain uses TRBV4-3 and TRBJ2-2; D not certain. This CDR3 has 15 residues. V lost 0 bases and J 1 base, leaving 6 bases between the germline ends. The germline CDR1 and CDR2 sequences are LGHNA and YSLEER. The CDR3 reads CASSQEFGNTGELFF. The CDR3 region has the DNA TGCGCCAGCAGCCAAGAATTCGGGAACACCGGGGAGCTGTTTTTT.